The source of this T cell receptor beta chain is a study of T cells in Graves' hyperthyroidism and ophthalmopathy. RNA transcripts served as the template for amplifying TCR beta CDR3 regions. The study used the HTBI primer set for a first-round RT-PCR of the TCR CDR3. In TCRdb, the multiplex PCR reads were re-called with MiXCR into one record per CDR3 protein. This sample yields about 570,000 distinct CDR3 sequences, of which under 60% are seen a single time; over 15% belongs to the top ten. This clonotype was seen repeatedly, ten times or more. Antigen specificity is unknown. From germline, CDR1 is LNHDA and CDR2 SQIVND (reference sequence). V was shortened by 7 bases and J by 3 bases, with 19 bases between the two germline ends. CDR3 length: 16 residues. Regarding the study as a whole: Expanded thyroid clonotypes (above 0.001) were mostly also found in blood.

Not enrolled were patients with uncontrolled infection, other autoimmune disease, pregnancy or lactation. Clinical symptoms, serum thyroxine and TRAb, thyroid ultrasound and orbital computed tomography together formed the diagnostic basis. This sequence was found in an adult woman with Graves' disease, either hyperthyroidism or ophthalmopathy (not recorded which). V is TRBV19 and J is TRBJ1-5; D is perhaps TRBD1 (6 bases). The sequencing input was peripheral blood or thyroid tissue (not recorded which). This CDR3 is CASTPARGTLNQPQHF. The CDR3 bases are TGTGCCAGTACCCCCGCACGGGGGACACTCAATCAGCCCCAGCATTTT.